A selection of T cell receptor beta chains follows, all from one sample in a study of CD8 T cells in ankylosing spondylitis. A single record per CDR3 protein comes from TCRdb applying MiXCR to the 5' RACE reads. The sample holds some 85,000 distinct CDR3 sequences; more than 8.5% are singletons and the top ten take over 25%. The material sequenced was blood, either unsorted or a sorted T cell fraction (not recorded which). Receptors were obtained from a male donor with ankylosing spondylitis. The CDR3 runs from the conserved cysteine through the conserved F or W. Each record gives: clone size, V gene, D gene, J gene, CDR3 DNA, CDR3 protein. D genes are given only for firm matches. The listing skips clone size in some rows; elsewhere it reads once, few, many or a size class.

clone size: few; V gene: TRBV7-9; D gene: TRBD2; J gene: TRBJ2-5; CDR3 DNA: TGTGCCAGCAGCTCCTCTAGCGGGAGTGGGAAGACCCAGTACTTC; CDR3 protein: CASSSSSGSGKTQYF
clone size: few; V gene: TRBV5-6; D gene: .; J gene: TRBJ2-1; CDR3 DNA: TGTGCCAGCAGACAAGGGGGACAACTCCCGGGTGAGCAGTTCTTC; CDR3 protein: CASRQGGQLPGEQFF
clone size: many; V gene: TRBV10-3; D gene: .; J gene: TRBJ2-6; CDR3 DNA: TGTGCCATCAGTGAAAGGGAAGGGTCTGGGGCCAACGTCCTGACTTTC; CDR3 protein: CAISEREGSGANVLTF
clone size: few; V gene: TRBV6-4; D gene: TRBD2; J gene: TRBJ2-1; CDR3 DNA: TGTGCCAGCAGTGACTCGAGCGGGGATTACAATGAGCAGTTCTTC; CDR3 protein: CASSDSSGDYNEQFF
clone size: many; V gene: TRBV4-2; D gene: TRBD2; J gene: TRBJ2-3; CDR3 DNA: TGTGCCAGCAGCCAAGCCGGGACTAGCGGGAGCGGAGATACGCAGTATTTT; CDR3 protein: CASSQAGTSGSGDTQYF
clone size: few; V gene: TRBV5-6; D gene: .; J gene: TRBJ2-3; CDR3 DNA: TGTGCCAGCAGCCCGCAGGGGGATACGCAGTATTTT; CDR3 protein: CASSPQGDTQYF
clone size: .; V gene: TRBV5-4; D gene: .; J gene: TRBJ2-7; CDR3 DNA: TGTGCCAGCAGCGGGGGATTGGTCTACGAGCAGTACTTC; CDR3 protein: CASSGGLVYEQYF
clone size: many; V gene: TRBV11-2; D gene: .; J gene: TRBJ2-3; CDR3 DNA: TGTGCCAGCAGCGGCAAATTTTTTAGCACAGATACGCAGTATTTT; CDR3 protein: CASSGKFFSTDTQYF
clone size: many; V gene: TRBV12-3/TRBV12-4; D gene: TRBD2; J gene: TRBJ2-2; CDR3 DNA: TGTGCCATACTGGGGGGACTAGCGGAAAACACCGGGGAGCTGTTTTTT; CDR3 protein: CAILGGLAENTGELFF
clone size: few; V gene: TRBV7-8; D gene: .; J gene: TRBJ2-2; CDR3 DNA: TGTGCCAGCAGCGCCCGGACTGCTTCAAACACCGGGGAGCTGTTTTTT; CDR3 protein: CASSARTASNTGELFF
clone size: once; V gene: TRBV5-5; D gene: .; J gene: TRBJ2-5; CDR3 DNA: TGTGCCAGCATCAAGCGGTACCAAGAGACCCAGTACTTC; CDR3 protein: CASIKRYQETQYF
clone size: .; V gene: TRBV7-6; D gene: TRBD1; J gene: TRBJ1-5; CDR3 DNA: TGTGCCAGCAGCTTATCGACAGGGATCAATCAGCCCCAGCATTTT; CDR3 protein: CASSLSTGINQPQHF
clone size: many; V gene: TRBV4-2; D gene: .; J gene: TRBJ1-1; CDR3 DNA: TGTGCCAGCAGCCAAGATCTGGCAGGGAGCACTGAAGCTTTCTTT; CDR3 protein: CASSQDLAGSTEAFF
clone size: few; V gene: TRBV19; D gene: TRBD1; J gene: TRBJ2-5; CDR3 DNA: TGTGCCTGCCGGGACAGGGGGCTCCTCGAGACCCAGTACTTC; CDR3 protein: CACRDRGLLETQYF
clone size: many; V gene: TRBV2; D gene: .; J gene: TRBJ2-2; CDR3 DNA: TGTGCCAGCAGTGATTTTCCCTCTACTAGGCCCGGGGAGCTGTTTTTT; CDR3 protein: CASSDFPSTRPGELFF
clone size: .; V gene: TRBV5-5; D gene: .; J gene: TRBJ2-7; CDR3 DNA: TGTGCCAGCACCCGGACAGACTCCTACGAGCAGTACTTC; CDR3 protein: CASTRTDSYEQYF
clone size: many; V gene: TRBV29-1; D gene: .; J gene: TRBJ1-2; CDR3 DNA: TGCAGCGTTGGAGGGGGTCTCTATGGCTACACCTTC; CDR3 protein: CSVGGGLYGYTF
clone size: many; V gene: TRBV7-9; D gene: TRBD2; J gene: TRBJ2-1; CDR3 DNA: TGTACTTCTGAGCGGGACTACGAGCAGTTCTTC; CDR3 protein: CTSERDYEQFF
clone size: .; V gene: TRBV9; D gene: .; J gene: TRBJ2-5; CDR3 DNA: TGTGCCAGCAGCGTAGCCGGACCACCAGAGACCCAGTACTTC; CDR3 protein: CASSVAGPPETQYF
clone size: few; V gene: TRBV7-6; D gene: .; J gene: TRBJ2-1; CDR3 DNA: TGTGCCAGCAGCTTATACGGGTTGGTCACCGGGGCCGGCAATGAGCAGTTCTTC; CDR3 protein: CASSLYGLVTGAGNEQFF
clone size: .; V gene: TRBV14; D gene: .; J gene: TRBJ1-1; CDR3 DNA: TGTGCCAGCAGCCAAGTTGTTGGGCAGCCCTTGAACACTGAAGCTTTCTTT; CDR3 protein: CASSQVVGQPLNTEAFF
clone size: many; V gene: TRBV6-2/TRBV6-3; D gene: TRBD1; J gene: TRBJ2-2; CDR3 DNA: TGTGCCAGCAGTGGGACAGGGGCGTACACCGGGGAGCTGTTTTTT; CDR3 protein: CASSGTGAYTGELFF
clone size: few; V gene: TRBV27; D gene: TRBD2; J gene: TRBJ2-2; CDR3 DNA: TGTGCCAGCAGTTTAAGAACTAGCGGGAGAGGTGGGGAGCTGTTTTTT; CDR3 protein: CASSLRTSGRGGELFF
clone size: once; V gene: TRBV29-1; D gene: .; J gene: TRBJ1-3; CDR3 DNA: TGCAGCGTACTGGGACACCGTGGAAACACCATATATTTT; CDR3 protein: CSVLGHRGNTIYF
clone size: many; V gene: TRBV4-1; D gene: TRBD2; J gene: TRBJ2-2; CDR3 DNA: TGCGCCAGCAGCCAACACTTAGCGGGAGGGCCGACCGGGGAGCTGTTTTTT; CDR3 protein: CASSQHLAGGPTGELFF
clone size: many; V gene: TRBV6-1; D gene: .; J gene: TRBJ1-5; CDR3 DNA: TGTGCCAGCAGGTTCGGGGCAGGCAATCAGCCCCAGCATTTT; CDR3 protein: CASRFGAGNQPQHF
clone size: many; V gene: TRBV5-1; D gene: TRBD2; J gene: TRBJ2-1; CDR3 DNA: TGCGCCAGCAGATCGGGAGGGGGTAATGAGCAGTTCTTC; CDR3 protein: CASRSGGGNEQFF
clone size: many; V gene: TRBV15; D gene: TRBD1; J gene: TRBJ2-3; CDR3 DNA: TGTGCCACCAGAAGACCGGGACAGGGGACAGATACGCAGTATTTT; CDR3 protein: CATRRPGQGTDTQYF
clone size: many; V gene: TRBV27; D gene: .; J gene: TRBJ1-1; CDR3 DNA: TGTGCCAGCAGTTTAAGGGGCGCGGGCACTGAAGCTTTCTTT; CDR3 protein: CASSLRGAGTEAFF
clone size: .; V gene: TRBV12-3/TRBV12-4; D gene: TRBD1; J gene: TRBJ1-1; CDR3 DNA: TGTGCCAGCAGACAGGGGTACACTGAAGCTTTCTTT; CDR3 protein: CASRQGYTEAFF
clone size: few; V gene: TRBV24-1; D gene: .; J gene: TRBJ2-7; CDR3 DNA: TGTGCCACCAGTGATTCCAGCGCCTACGAGCAGTACTTC; CDR3 protein: CATSDSSAYEQYF
clone size: many; V gene: TRBV11-2; D gene: .; J gene: TRBJ2-1; CDR3 DNA: TGTGCCAGCAGCTTCCGGGGACTCCTGTTCTTC; CDR3 protein: CASSFRGLLFF
clone size: once; V gene: TRBV11-2; D gene: TRBD1; J gene: TRBJ1-5; CDR3 DNA: TGTGCCAGCAGCACTAGTAGCGTCCCGGGACAGGGTCGGCATCAGCCCCAGCATTTT; CDR3 protein: CASSTSSVPGQGRHQPQHF
clone size: many; V gene: TRBV14; D gene: .; J gene: TRBJ2-5; CDR3 DNA: TGTGCCAGCAGCCTTTCCGGAGGCGGGACAAAAGAGACCCAGTACTTC; CDR3 protein: CASSLSGGGTKETQYF
clone size: many; V gene: TRBV11-2; D gene: .; J gene: TRBJ1-1; CDR3 DNA: TGTGCCAGCAGCTCGACCCAGGGAGCTGAAGCTTTCTTT; CDR3 protein: CASSSTQGAEAFF
clone size: .; V gene: TRBV7-6; D gene: TRBD1; J gene: TRBJ2-5; CDR3 DNA: TGTGCCAGCAGCTTAGCGATGTACAGGGGGATCCAAGAGACCCAGTACTTC; CDR3 protein: CASSLAMYRGIQETQYF
clone size: few; V gene: TRBV5-1; D gene: .; J gene: TRBJ1-1; CDR3 DNA: TGCGCCAGCAATATTAAAGGGCAGGCTTTCTTT; CDR3 protein: CASNIKGQAFF
clone size: many; V gene: TRBV9; D gene: TRBD2; J gene: TRBJ2-1; CDR3 DNA: TGTGCCAGCAGCGAAATAGCGGGAGTAAACTACAATGAGCAGTTCTTC; CDR3 protein: CASSEIAGVNYNEQFF
clone size: few; V gene: TRBV20-1; D gene: TRBD2; J gene: TRBJ2-7; CDR3 DNA: TGCAGTGCTAGAGATGTCAACGGGCGGGAGAATCCCTACGAGCAGTACTTC; CDR3 protein: CSARDVNGRENPYEQYF